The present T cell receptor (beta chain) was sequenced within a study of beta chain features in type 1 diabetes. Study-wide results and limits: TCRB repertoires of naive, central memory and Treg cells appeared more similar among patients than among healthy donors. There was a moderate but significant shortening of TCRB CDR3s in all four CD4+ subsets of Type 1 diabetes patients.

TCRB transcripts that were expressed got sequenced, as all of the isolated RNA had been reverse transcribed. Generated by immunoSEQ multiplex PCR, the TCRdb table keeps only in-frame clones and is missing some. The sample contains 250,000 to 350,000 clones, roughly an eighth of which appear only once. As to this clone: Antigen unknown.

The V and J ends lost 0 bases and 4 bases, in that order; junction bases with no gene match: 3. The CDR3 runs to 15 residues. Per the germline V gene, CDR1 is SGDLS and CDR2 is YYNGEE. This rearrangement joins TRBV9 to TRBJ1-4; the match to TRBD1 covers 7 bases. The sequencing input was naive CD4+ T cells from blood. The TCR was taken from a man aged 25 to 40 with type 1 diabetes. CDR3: CASSVAGQLNEKLFF. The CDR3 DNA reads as TGTGCCAGCAGCGTAGCGGGACAGCTTAATGAAAAACTGTTTTTT.